The clone carrying this T cell receptor beta chain was observed at least ten times. The target antigen is unknown. Trimming took 2 bases from V and 3 from J; bases not matched to a gene: 6. This CDR3 comprises 15 residues. Germline V lookup: CDR1 ENHRY, CDR2 SYGVKD. Via MiXCR, TCRdb re-called the reads, giving one row per CDR3 protein. The sample includes under 50,000 distinct CDR3 sequences, 20% of them seen just once. The sample originates from a study of T cell repertoires in cytomegalovirus infection. Overall study context: Public TCR beta signatures were indicative of both CMV infection and a matching HLA type. Whole-study findings and limits: CMV carriers having the relevant HLA were flagged by cumulative public TCR beta family frequency.

What was sequenced was PBMCs, sequenced either directly or after in vitro stimulation (not recorded which). The source is a human donor in good health (CMV status not recorded). Some clones in this sample may be carry-over from other donors' samples. The chain uses TRBV10-3 and TRBJ2-7; 8 bases are shared with TRBD2. The CDR3 region is CAISETSGPYYEQYF. Here the CDR3 DNA reads TGTGCCATCAGTGAGACTAGCGGCCCGTACTACGAGCAGTACTTC.